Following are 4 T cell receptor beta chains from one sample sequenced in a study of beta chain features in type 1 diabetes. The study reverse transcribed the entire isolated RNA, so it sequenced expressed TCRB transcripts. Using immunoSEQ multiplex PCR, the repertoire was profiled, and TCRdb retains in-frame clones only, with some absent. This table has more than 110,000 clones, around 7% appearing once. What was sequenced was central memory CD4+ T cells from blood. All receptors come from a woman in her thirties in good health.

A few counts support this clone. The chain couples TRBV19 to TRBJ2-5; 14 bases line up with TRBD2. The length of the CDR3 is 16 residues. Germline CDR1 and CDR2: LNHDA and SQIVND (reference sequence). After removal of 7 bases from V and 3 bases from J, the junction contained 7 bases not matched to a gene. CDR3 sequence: CASTPSTSGREETQYF. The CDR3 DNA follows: TGTGCCAGTACCCCCTCGACTAGCGGGAGGGAAGAGACCCAGTACTTC.

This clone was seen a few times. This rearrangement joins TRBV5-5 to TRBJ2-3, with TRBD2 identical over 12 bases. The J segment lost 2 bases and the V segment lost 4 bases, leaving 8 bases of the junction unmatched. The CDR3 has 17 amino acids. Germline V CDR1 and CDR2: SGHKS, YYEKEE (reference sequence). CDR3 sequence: CASSPVASGRVTDTQYF. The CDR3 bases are TGTGCCAGCAGCCCCGTGGCTAGCGGGAGGGTCACAGATACGCAGTATTTT. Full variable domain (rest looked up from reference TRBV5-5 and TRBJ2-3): DAGVTQSPTHLIKTRGQQVTLRCSPISGHKSVSWYQQVLGQGPQFIFQYYEKEERGRGNFPDRFSARQFPNYSSELNVNALLLGDSALYLCASSPVASGRVTDTQYFGPGTRLTVL.

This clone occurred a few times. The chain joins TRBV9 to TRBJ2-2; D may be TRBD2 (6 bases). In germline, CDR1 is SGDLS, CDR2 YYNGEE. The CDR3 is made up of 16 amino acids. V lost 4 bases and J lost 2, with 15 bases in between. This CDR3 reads CASSSSGTINTGELFF. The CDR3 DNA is TGTGCCAGCAGCAGTAGCGGTACTATTAACACCGGGGAGCTGTTTTTT. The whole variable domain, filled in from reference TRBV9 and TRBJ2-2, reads DSGVTQTPKHLITATGQRVTLRCSPRSGDLSVYWYQQSLDQGLQFLIQYYNGEERAKGNILERFSAQQFPDLHSELNLSSLELGDSALYFCASSSSGTINTGELFFGEGSRLTVL.

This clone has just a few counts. The CDR3 here is CASSLALASGRAYEQYF. The CDR3, as DNA: TGTGCCAGCAGCTTAGCGCTGGCTAGCGGGAGGGCCTACGAGCAGTACTTC. The chain joins TRBV7-8 to TRBJ2-7; 12 bases align to TRBD2. The CDR3 extends over 17 amino acids. The V and J ends lost 0 bases and 2 bases, in that order; junction bases with no gene match: 5. Germline V gene data show CDR1 as SGHVS and CDR2 as FQNEAQ.